This T cell receptor (beta chain) was captured in a study of blood T cell repertoires in COVID-19. Background on the study: COVID-19 samples from acute and convalescent phases originated in the United States, Italy and Spain. The cDNA or gDNA used as material had been derived from T cells, B-cell-depleted T cells, or PBMCs.

Germline lookup yields CDR1 SEHNR and CDR2 FQNEAQ (reference sequence). V shed 2 bases and J shed 7 bases, with 21 bases lying between them. There are 17 residues in the CDR3. Authors' processing steps: Estimates of nucleated cell counts were drawn from the amplification of reference gene primers. Clones were sequenced by immunoSEQ multiplex PCR, and TCRdb holds only the in-frame ones, with some missing. D and trimming were read from the DNA, whereas the V and J calls and clone size are those reported in that table. Here the sample spans approximately 110,000 clones, 85% being singletons. The TCR originated in a man in his forties or fifties with acute or convalescent COVID-19. This rearrangement joins TRBV7-9 to TRBJ2-1; TRBD1 might be the D (6 bases). Source material: peripheral blood. The CDR3 here is CASSLKVGQGPTNEQFF. The CDR3 coding sequence is TGTGCCAGCAGCTTAAAGGTCGGGCAGGGGCCCACGAATGAGCAGTTCTTC.